The present T cell receptor beta chain was sequenced within a study of T cells in tuberculosis. Study details: The T cells targeted glucose monomycolate, a mycobacterial lipid, via CD1B.

Study-level results: Active tuberculosis TCR-alpha repertoires lay closer to GMM-specific TCRs than IGRA-negative controls, suggesting clonal expansion. Active tuberculosis patients had shorter CDR3-alpha; the beta difference was nonsignificant.

Using immunoSEQ multiplex PCR, the repertoire was profiled, and TCRdb retains in-frame clones only, with some absent. The sample contains about 43,000 clones, about 96% of which appear only once. In regard to this clone: The antigen is unknown.

This TCR was sampled from a donor under 30 with latent tuberculosis or without tuberculosis infection. The source material was PBMCs.

The CDR3 is CASSPSRMRQETQYF. CDR3 DNA: TGTGCCAGCAGCCCGTCTAGGATGCGCCAAGAGACCCAGTACTTC. The J gene is TRBJ2-5, the V gene TRBV7-8; D not certain. CDR1 and CDR2 (germline): SGHVS, FQNEAQ. V was trimmed by 5 bases and J by 1 base, leaving 14 bases between them. The CDR3 is 15 residues long.